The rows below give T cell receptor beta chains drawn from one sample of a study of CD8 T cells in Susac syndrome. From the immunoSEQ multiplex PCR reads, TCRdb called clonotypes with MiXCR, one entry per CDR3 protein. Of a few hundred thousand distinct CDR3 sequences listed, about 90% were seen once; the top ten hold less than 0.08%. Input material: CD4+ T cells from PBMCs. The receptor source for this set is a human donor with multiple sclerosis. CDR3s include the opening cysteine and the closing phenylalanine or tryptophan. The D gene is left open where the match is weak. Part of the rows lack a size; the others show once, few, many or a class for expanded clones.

DNA: TGTGCCAGCAGCGTGGACAGGGGCAATGAGCAGTTCTTC
CDR3: CASSVDRGNEQFF
D: TRBD1
J: TRBJ2-1
size: once
V: TRBV9

DNA: TGTGCCAGCAGCATGAACACTGAAGCTTTCTTT
CDR3: CASSMNTEAFF
D: NA
J: TRBJ1-1
size: few
V: TRBV6-6

DNA: TGTGCCAGCAGTGGACTACAGGGATCGGCCAAAAACATTCAGTACTTC
CDR3: CASSGLQGSAKNIQYF
D: NA
J: TRBJ2-4
size: NA
V: TRBV2

DNA: TGTGCCAGCAGCGTAGACCAGGGCACCAAGCAGTACTTC
CDR3: CASSVDQGTKQYF
D: NA
J: TRBJ2-7
size: NA
V: TRBV9

DNA: TGCAGTGCCCGTTCGGCCGGGGGCCCCGGGGAGCTGTTTTTT
CDR3: CSARSAGGPGELFF
D: NA
J: TRBJ2-2
size: NA
V: TRBV20-1

DNA: TGCAGTGCGCTTAGGCTGCCCTACGAGCAGTACTTC
CDR3: CSALRLPYEQYF
D: NA
J: TRBJ2-7
size: NA
V: TRBV20-1

DNA: TGCAGCGTTGGTTTGGGGGTCGGGGGTGAGCAGTTCTTC
CDR3: CSVGLGVGGEQFF
D: NA
J: TRBJ2-1
size: NA
V: TRBV29-1

DNA: TGCAGCGTGGAAACCGACTCGCCGGAGGCCCTTCGGGAGCAGTACTTC
CDR3: CSVETDSPEALREQYF
D: NA
J: TRBJ2-7
size: NA
V: TRBV29-1

DNA: TGTGCCAGCAGCTCCACACGACAGGGGAACACTGAAGCTTTCTTT
CDR3: CASSSTRQGNTEAFF
D: TRBD1
J: TRBJ1-1
size: once
V: TRBV5-4

DNA: TGTGCCAGCAGCTCGCCCCCCTCCTACGAGCAGTACTTC
CDR3: CASSSPPSYEQYF
D: NA
J: TRBJ2-7
size: NA
V: TRBV5-4

DNA: TGTGCCAGCAGTTACGCTAGAAGCGCCACAGATACGCAGTATTTT
CDR3: CASSYARSATDTQYF
D: NA
J: TRBJ2-3
size: NA
V: TRBV6-5

DNA: TGTGCCAGCAGTTTTGCCGAGGACCTAGTTGCCGCCTCCTTT
CDR3: CASSFAEDLVAASF
D: NA
J: TRBJ1-3
size: NA
V: TRBV12-3/TRBV12-4

DNA: TGTGCCAGCAGCTTATTAGGGGACCCGAACACTGAAGCTTTCTTT
CDR3: CASSLLGDPNTEAFF
D: NA
J: TRBJ1-1
size: NA
V: TRBV7-2

DNA: TGTGCCTGGATTTTTTCCCGGGATACGCAGTATTTT
CDR3: CAWIFSRDTQYF
D: NA
J: TRBJ2-3
size: NA
V: TRBV30

DNA: TGTGCCAGCTCACCAGGACAGGGCCATCAGCCCCAGCATTTT
CDR3: CASSPGQGHQPQHF
D: TRBD1
J: TRBJ1-5
size: few
V: TRBV18